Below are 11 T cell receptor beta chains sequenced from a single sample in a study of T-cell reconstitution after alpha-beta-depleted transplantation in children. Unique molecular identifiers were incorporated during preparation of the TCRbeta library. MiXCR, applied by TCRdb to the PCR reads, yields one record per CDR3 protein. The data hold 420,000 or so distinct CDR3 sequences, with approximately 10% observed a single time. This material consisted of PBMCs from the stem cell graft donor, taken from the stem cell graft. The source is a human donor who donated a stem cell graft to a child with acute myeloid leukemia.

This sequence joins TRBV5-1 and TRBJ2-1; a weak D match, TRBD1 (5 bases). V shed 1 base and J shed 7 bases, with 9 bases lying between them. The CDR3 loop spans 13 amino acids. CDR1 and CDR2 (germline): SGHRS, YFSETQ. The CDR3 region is CASSLTGQNEQFF. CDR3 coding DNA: TGCGCCAGCAGCTTGACAGGTCAGAATGAGCAGTTCTTC.

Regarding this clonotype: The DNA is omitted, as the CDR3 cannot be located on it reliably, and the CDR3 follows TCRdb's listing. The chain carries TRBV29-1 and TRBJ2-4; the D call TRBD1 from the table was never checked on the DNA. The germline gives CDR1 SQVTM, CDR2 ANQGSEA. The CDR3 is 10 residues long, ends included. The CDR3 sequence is CSVGRGARYF.

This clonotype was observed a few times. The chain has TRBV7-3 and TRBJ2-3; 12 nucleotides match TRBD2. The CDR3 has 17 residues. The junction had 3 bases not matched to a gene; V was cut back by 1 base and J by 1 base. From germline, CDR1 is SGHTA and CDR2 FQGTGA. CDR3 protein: CASSLMASGGGTDTQYF. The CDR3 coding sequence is TGTGCCAGCAGCTTAATGGCTAGCGGGGGGGGCACAGATACGCAGTATTTT. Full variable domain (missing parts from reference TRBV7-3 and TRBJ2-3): GAGVSQTPSNKVTEKGKYVELRCDPISGHTALYWYRQSLGQGPEFLIYFQGTGAADDSGLPNDRFFAVRPEGSVSTLKIQRTERGDSAVYLCASSLMASGGGTDTQYFGPGTRLTVL.

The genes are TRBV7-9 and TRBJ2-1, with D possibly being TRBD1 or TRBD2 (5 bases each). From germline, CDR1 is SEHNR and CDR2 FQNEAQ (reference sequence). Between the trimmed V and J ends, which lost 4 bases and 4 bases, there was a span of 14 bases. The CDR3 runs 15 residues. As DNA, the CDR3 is TGTGCCAGCAGCTGGGGGATGGACGGATACAATGAGCAGTTCTTC. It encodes CASSWGMDGYNEQFF.

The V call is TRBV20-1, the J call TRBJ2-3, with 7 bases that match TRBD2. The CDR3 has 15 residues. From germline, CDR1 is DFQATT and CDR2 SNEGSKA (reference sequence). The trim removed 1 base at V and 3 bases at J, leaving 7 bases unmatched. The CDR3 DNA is TGCAGTGCTAGAGGAGGCGGGGGAGCAACAGATACGCAGTATTTT. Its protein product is CSARGGGGATDTQYF.

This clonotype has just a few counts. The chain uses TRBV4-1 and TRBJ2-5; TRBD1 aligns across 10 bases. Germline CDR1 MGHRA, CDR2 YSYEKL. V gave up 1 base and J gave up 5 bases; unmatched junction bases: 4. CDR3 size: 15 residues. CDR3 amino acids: CASSQVEDRGETQYF. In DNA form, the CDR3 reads TGCGCCAGCAGCCAAGTTGAGGACAGGGGGGAGACCCAGTACTTC.

DNA for the CDR3: TGCGCCAGCAGCCACGCAGACTCCGAGCAGTACTTC. Its translation is CASSHADSEQYF. The rearrangement uses TRBV5-1 and TRBJ2-7; D uncertain. Trimming pared 4 bases from V and 6 bases from J, leaving 11 bases between. This CDR3 is 12 amino acids long. CDR1 is SGHRS and CDR2 is YFSETQ in the germline V gene.

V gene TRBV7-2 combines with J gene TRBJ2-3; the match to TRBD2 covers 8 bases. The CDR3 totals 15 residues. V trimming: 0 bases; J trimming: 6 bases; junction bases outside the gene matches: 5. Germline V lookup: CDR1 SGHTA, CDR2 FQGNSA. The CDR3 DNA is TGTGCCAGCAGCTTAGCGGGTAGCGGGGTCGATACGCAGTATTTT. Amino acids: CASSLAGSGVDTQYF.

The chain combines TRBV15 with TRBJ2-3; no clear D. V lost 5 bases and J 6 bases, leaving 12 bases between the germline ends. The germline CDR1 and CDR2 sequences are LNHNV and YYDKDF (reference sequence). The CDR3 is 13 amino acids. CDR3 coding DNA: TGTGCCACCAGCTCGGACCTCCCTGATACGCAGTATTTT. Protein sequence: CATSSDLPDTQYF.

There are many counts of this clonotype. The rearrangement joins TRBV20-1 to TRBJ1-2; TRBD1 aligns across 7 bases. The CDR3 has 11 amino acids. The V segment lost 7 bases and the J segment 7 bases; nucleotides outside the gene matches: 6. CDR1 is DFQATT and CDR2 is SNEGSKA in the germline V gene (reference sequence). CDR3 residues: CSVARGLGYTF. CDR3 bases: TGCAGTGTGGCTAGGGGGCTTGGCTACACCTTC.

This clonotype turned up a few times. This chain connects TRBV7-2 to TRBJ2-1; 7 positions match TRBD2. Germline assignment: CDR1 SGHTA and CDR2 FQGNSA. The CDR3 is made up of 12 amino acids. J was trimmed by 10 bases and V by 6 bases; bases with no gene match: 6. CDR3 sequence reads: CASRRAGKEQFF. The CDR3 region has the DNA TGTGCCAGCAGGCGAGCGGGAAAAGAGCAGTTCTTC.